This TCR beta chain was profiled in a study of blood T cells in healthy people across ages (dated by TCRdb to the mid-2010s). About the full investigation: In model experiments, template switching captured roughly one uniquely barcoded TCR beta cDNA molecule for every two T cells. To avoid experimental bias, donors of different ages were distributed randomly across sequencing lanes. The study measured age-related changes in TCR beta repertoire diversity using deep sequencing normalized with unique cDNA molecular identifiers. Four age groups were formed from the donors: young (average around 15 years), middle-aged (around 40), aged (roughly 56) and long-lived (about 80). For two donors (one aged 18 to 30 and one aged 80 or older), the study analyzed two additional independent replicas of 1 million unique cDNA reads from the same blood draw. The paper as a whole reports these results and caveats: The percentage of naive T cells measured by flow cytometry correlated strongly with observed TCR beta diversity. Bulk unsorted PBMC profiling prevented conclusive comparison of naive and antigen-experienced compartments. Estimates of total diversity based on one million sequenced T cells were considered lower bounds and underestimates. Compared with the aged group, the long-lived group had more naive CD4+ T cells, fewer expanded clones and increased TCR diversity, a pattern suggesting age selection. Because donor CMV infection status was unknown, age-related changes in expanded clonotypes were potentially confounded. Observed TCR beta diversity per million T cells fell roughly linearly with age, and a significant reduction was already apparent by age approximately 40.

A word on this clonotype: It has no known antigen specificity. No quality values exist for individual bases; no much larger clone is one base distant.

Systemically healthy Caucasian individuals from Russia, some 36 in total and aged roughly 6 to 100 years, were included as donors. Ten milliliters of peripheral blood were collected from each donor into EDTA-treated Vacutainer tubes. Ficoll-Paque density-gradient centrifugation was used to isolate PBMCs, with at least 7 million per sample. Total RNA was extracted from PBMCs with Trizol reagent, with at least 5 micrograms obtained per sample. For every donor, an aliquot of PBMCs went through flow cytometry to measure the percentages of naive CD45RAhigh/CD27high T cells. Libraries came from 5' RACE. Sequencer: Illumina HiSeq 2500. A second PCR of about 7 to 12 cycles was run with a J-beta primer mix and a sample-barcoded 5' primer. Each TCR beta cDNA molecule received a unique molecular identifier from a template-switch 5' adaptor carrying 12 random nucleotides. At least 2.5 million CDR3-containing paired-end reads were obtained from each sample. First-strand cDNA was synthesized from all RNA with the Mint cDNA synthesis kit, primed by a TRBC-specific oligonucleotide. After uracil-DNA glycosylase treatment, a first 18-cycle PCR used universal primers M1SS and BC2_uni_R on all cDNA. The original methods were these. Each sample was normalized by randomly selecting 1 million high-quality reads, each carrying a distinct molecular identifier. Instead of being binned into consensus sequences, reads with shared molecular identifiers were discarded. CDR3 identification, clonotype clustering and error correction used MiTCR with a Q25 quality threshold and the strictest error-elimination algorithm. A nonparametric unseen species model with Euler transformation was used to estimate a lower bound on total TCR beta diversity. TCRdb handled the public reads itself, with Q25 trimming in fastp and clone calling in MiXCR, and kept productive beta chains. Each CDR3 protein appears once, grouped with its most common genes and DNA. None of the V and J calls come from the authors' own analysis; TCRdb made them. This sample lists just over 800,000 distinct CDR3 sequences; less than 80% were detected once. Of the sample, around a quarter is held by the ten largest clones.

Sequencing was done on a sample of blood. The TCR was taken from a man aged 25 to 45 in good health.

The nucleotide sequence reads as follows: TGCAGTGGCCAGACAGGGGGTCCAGATACGCAGTATTTT. It specifies CSGQTGGPDTQYF. This chain joins TRBV20-1 to TRBJ2-3; 9 nucleotides in the junction match TRBD1. Taken from the germline V gene (reference sequence), the CDR1 and CDR2 loops are DFQATT and SNEGSKA. From the cysteine up to the phenylalanine, the CDR3 has a length of 13 residues. Here the CDR3 DNA is all that survives: 39 bases in frame from base 1. Here V drops 7 bases and J drops 4 bases, and the junction holds 6 bases not matched to any gene.